A single sample is the source of the 21 T cell receptor beta chains below, sequenced in a study of cytomegalovirus exposure and HLA in healthy donors. The PCR was carried out with 60 Vbeta primers and 13 Jbeta primers. The repertoire was sequenced with immunoSEQ multiplex PCR; TCRdb's copy has only in-frame clones and lacks some. This repertoire comprises some 72,000 clones; its ten largest clones make up about 4.6%. The sample was PBMCs. These receptors all come from a man under 40 in good health and CMV-seronegative.

This chain uses TRBV18 with TRBJ2-3, with D possibly matching TRBD2 (6 bases). The ends were cut back, 6 bases at V and 4 bases at J, with 17 bases in the middle. This CDR3 has 15 amino acids. Germline V gives CDR1 KGHSH, CDR2 LQKENI. CDR3 nucleotide sequence: TGTGCCAGCTCGCCCGGGACTGCAGCATCAGATACGCAGTATTTT. Residues: CASSPGTAASDTQYF.

The genes are TRBV28 and TRBJ1-2; D might be TRBD1 (5 bases). The CDR3 totals 14 residues. Germline CDR1 and CDR2: MDHEN and SYDVKM. Trimming took off 1 base at V and 5 bases at J, with 11 bases between the two ends. The CDR3 is CASSLYDSHYGYTF. CDR3 DNA sequence: TGTGCCAGCAGTTTATATGACAGCCATTATGGCTACACCTTC.

V is TRBV28 and J is TRBJ1-4, with D perhaps matching TRBD1 (5 bases). Trimming shortened V by 2 bases and J by 7 bases, and 11 bases separated the two germline ends. Germline V gene lookup returns CDR1 MDHEN and CDR2 SYDVKM. This CDR3 contains 14 residues. CDR3 residues: CASSLRQFGEKLFF. The CDR3 DNA reads TGTGCCAGCAGTTTACGACAGTTCGGTGAAAAACTGTTTTTT.

The genes are TRBV11-2 and TRBJ1-1; D is uncertain. CDR3 size: 13 residues. Trimming removed 5 bases from V and 4 bases from J, with 11 bases in between. The germline V gene has CDR1 SGHAT and CDR2 FQNNGV. CDR3 residues: CASSPRLPTEAFF. The CDR3 bases are TGTGCCAGCAGCCCTCGACTGCCCACTGAAGCTTTCTTT. Supplemented by reference TRBV11-2 and TRBJ1-1, the full variable domain reads EAGVAQSPRYKIIEKRQSVAFWCNPISGHATLYWYQQILGQGPKLLIQFQNNGVVDDSQLPKDRFSAERLKGVDSTLKIQPAKLEDSAVYLCASSPRLPTEAFFGQGTRLTVV.

The rearrangement links TRBV9 to TRBJ2-4; TRBD1 aligns across 10 bases. This CDR3 contains 15 residues. CDR1 is SGDLS, CDR2 YYNGEE, per germline. J gave up 4 bases and V 4 bases, and 5 bases lay outside the gene matches. CDR3: CASSPRQGAKNIQYF. The CDR3, as DNA: TGTGCCAGCAGCCCTCGACAGGGGGCAAAAAACATTCAGTACTTC. Full variable domain (outside the CDR3, taken from reference TRBV9 and TRBJ2-4): DSGVTQTPKHLITATGQRVTLRCSPRSGDLSVYWYQQSLDQGLQFLIQYYNGEERAKGNILERFSAQQFPDLHSELNLSSLELGDSALYFCASSPRQGAKNIQYFGAGTRLSVL.

The chain uses TRBV5-6 and TRBJ2-7; D uncertain. V lost 0 bases and J lost 0, with 7 bases in between. The germline CDR1 and CDR2 sequences are SGHDT and YYEEEE. The CDR3 length is 14 residues. In DNA form, the CDR3 reads TGTGCCAGCAGCTTGGGTATAGACTCCTACGAGCAGTACTTC. Translating it yields CASSLGIDSYEQYF. Supplemented by reference TRBV5-6 and TRBJ2-7, the full variable domain reads DAGVTQSPTHLIKTRGQQVTLRCSPKSGHDTVSWYQQALGQGPQFIFQYYEEEERQRGNFPDRFSGHQFPNYSSELNVNALLLGDSALYLCASSLGIDSYEQYFGPGTRLTVT.

This rearrangement joins TRBV7-9 to TRBJ1-6, with a tentative D call TRBD1 (6 bases). The CDR3 runs 15 residues. Germline CDR1 SEHNR, CDR2 FQNEAQ (reference sequence). V was trimmed by 5 bases and J by 6 bases, leaving 14 bases between them. CDR3 protein: CASSLQGLGNSPLHF. The DNA of the CDR3 is TGTGCCAGCAGCCTACAGGGATTGGGTAATTCACCCCTCCACTTT.

The rearrangement joins TRBV11-2 to TRBJ2-1; TRBD1 matches 8 bases. Germline CDR1 SGHAT, CDR2 FQNNGV. This CDR3 comprises 16 residues. V shed 5 bases, J shed 5 bases, and the junction held 11 bases outside the gene matches. The CDR3 sequence is CASSTIWTGSDNEQFF. The CDR3 DNA reads TGTGCCAGCAGCACTATTTGGACAGGGTCAGACAATGAGCAGTTCTTC.

The gene calls are TRBV4-3 and TRBJ1-2; tentatively, D is TRBD1 (6 bases). CDR1 and CDR2 from the germline V gene are LGHNA and YSLEER. CDR3 size: 16 residues. V was pared by 0 bases and J by 1 base, with 12 bases between. The CDR3 nucleotides are TGCGCCAGCAGCCAAGAGGGACATCCTCTTAACTATGGCTACACCTTC. Its translation is CASSQEGHPLNYGYTF.

This chain uses TRBV5-1 with TRBJ1-2; 8 bases are shared with TRBD1. Trimming removed 4 bases from V and 7 bases from J; junction bases left unmatched: 12. The CDR3 totals 15 residues. The germline CDR1 and CDR2 sequences are SGHRS and YFSETQ. The CDR3 DNA sequence: TGCGCCAGCAGCACCGGACTTACAGGGGGAAGTGGCTACACCTTC. As protein: CASSTGLTGGSGYTF.

The chain recombines TRBV7-3 with TRBJ2-5; tentatively, D is TRBD2 (6 bases). The CDR3 covers 15 residues. Germline assignment: CDR1 SGHTA and CDR2 FQGTGA. Trimming took off 0 bases at V and 5 bases at J, with 13 bases between the two ends. The CDR3 here is CASSLTLGGLETQYF. The DNA of the CDR3 is TGTGCCAGCAGCTTAACGTTGGGGGGTTTGGAGACCCAGTACTTC.

The chain links TRBV29-1 to TRBJ2-7; a weak D match, TRBD1 (5 bases). The germline CDR1 and CDR2 sequences are SQVTM and ANQGSEA. This CDR3 is built from 13 residues. Trimming took off 5 bases at V and 0 bases at J, with 11 bases between the two ends. In DNA, the CDR3 is TGCAGCGTTTTGACAGACCACTCCTACGAGCAGTACTTC. Encoded protein: CSVLTDHSYEQYF.

This rearrangement joins TRBV5-1 to TRBJ2-2; the match to TRBD1 covers 7 bases. With 3 bases clipped from V and 11 bases from J, the junction kept 10 bases outside the gene matches. CDR1 and CDR2 from the germline V gene are SGHRS and YFSETQ. The CDR3 has 14 amino acids. CDR3 DNA sequence: TGCGCCAGCAGCTCTGGAGAGGGGGCTCGTGAGCTGTTTTTT. This gives the protein CASSSGEGARELFF.

The V and J genes are TRBV5-4 and TRBJ2-7; a weak D match, TRBD1 (6 bases). The V end was cut by 1 base, the J end by 4 bases, with 12 bases between. Per the germline V gene, CDR1 is SGHNT and CDR2 is YYREEE (reference sequence). This CDR3 has 14 residues. CDR3 DNA sequence: TGTGCCAGCAGCTTGAAGGCAGGGGTATACGAGCAGTACTTC. Protein product: CASSLKAGVYEQYF.

The chain carries TRBV2 and TRBJ1-2; 7 positions match TRBD1. Germline lookup yields CDR1 SNHLY and CDR2 FYNNEI. The ends lost 7 bases at V and 4 bases at J; junction bases unmatched: 9. This CDR3 spans 14 amino acids. Here the CDR3 DNA reads TGTGCCAGCAAAGGGGCAGGGGGGTCCTATGGCTACACCTTC. Protein: CASKGAGGSYGYTF. Looking up the rest from reference TRBV2 and TRBJ1-2 gives the full variable domain: EPEVTQTPSHQVTQMGQEVILRCVPISNHLYFYWYRQILGQKVEFLVSFYNNEISEKSEIFDDQFSVERPDGSNFTLKIRSTKLEDSAMYFCASKGAGGSYGYTFGSGTRLTVV.

The chain recombines TRBV15 with TRBJ1-2, with TRBD1 identical over 8 bases. In germline, CDR1 is LNHNV, CDR2 YYDKDF (reference sequence). This CDR3 has 15 amino acids. J was trimmed by 4 bases and V by 0 bases; bases with no gene match: 4. Here the CDR3 DNA reads TGTGCCACCAGCAGAGACGGGGACAGGCGCTATGGCTACACCTTC. This sequence encodes CATSRDGDRRYGYTF.

The chain uses TRBV5-1 and TRBJ1-1; a possible D gene is TRBD1 (6 bases). This CDR3 contains 14 residues. Trimming removed 0 bases at V and 5 bases at J, with 11 bases between. The germline CDR1 and CDR2 sequences are SGHRS and YFSETQ. CDR3 in amino acids: CASSLEQGWTEAFF. The CDR3 DNA sequence: TGCGCCAGCAGCTTGGAACAGGGATGGACTGAAGCTTTCTTT.

The chain joins TRBV4-3 to TRBJ2-3; TRBD1 matches 10 bases. The junction had 9 bases not matched to a gene; V was cut back by 1 base and J by 2 bases. This CDR3 spans 18 amino acids. Germline assignment: CDR1 LGHNA and CDR2 YSLEER. This chain's CDR3 is CASSQAILGTGVTDTQYF. Here the CDR3 DNA reads TGCGCCAGCAGCCAAGCGATACTGGGGACAGGGGTCACAGATACGCAGTATTTT.

This rearrangement joins TRBV5-5 to TRBJ1-5; D may be TRBD1 (6 bases). V dropped 1 base and J dropped 5 bases, with 16 bases sitting between them. The V gene's germline CDR1 is SGHKS and CDR2 YYEKEE (reference sequence). The CDR3 is 16 amino acids. Written as DNA, the CDR3 is TGTGCCAGCAGCTTGTGGCCCGGGACACCGGATCAGCCCCAGCATTTT. It yields the protein CASSLWPGTPDQPQHF.

As concerns this clone: The sample contains more than one DNA sequence encoding this CDR3. The V gene is TRBV18, the J gene TRBJ2-7, with 9 bases that match TRBD2. The V gene end was trimmed by 6 bases and the J gene end by 1 base; junction bases not matched to a gene: 7. Germline values: CDR1 KGHSH, CDR2 LQKENI. The CDR3 length is 15 residues. The CDR3 DNA follows: TGTGCCAGCTCGCCCACGGGACTAGCATCCTACGAGCAGTACTTC. It specifies CASSPTGLASYEQYF.

This chain connects TRBV7-9 to TRBJ2-7, with a weak D call TRBD2 (5 bases). This CDR3 is built from 15 residues. Trimming stripped 4 bases from V and 0 bases from J, with 13 bases between. Germline values: CDR1 SEHNR, CDR2 FQNEAQ (reference sequence). As DNA, the CDR3 is TGTGCCAGCAGCTCCCGATTGGGGAGCTCCTACGAGCAGTACTTC. Its protein is CASSSRLGSSYEQYF.